This T cell receptor (beta chain) was captured in a study of blood T cell repertoires in COVID-19. The assay was immunoSEQ multiplex PCR, and TCRdb's table has in-frame clones only and misses some. Among about 270,000 clones listed, 82% were seen once. The CDR3 loop spans 15 amino acids. Germline V gene lookup returns CDR1 MNHEY and CDR2 SMNVEV (reference sequence). With 7 bases clipped from V and 0 bases from J, the junction kept 7 bases outside the gene matches. The sequenced sample consisted of peripheral blood. The gene calls are TRBV27 and TRBJ2-7, with 9 positions matching TRBD2. The source is a woman aged 18-29 years with acute or convalescent COVID-19. The CDR3 reads CASKIAGAFSYEQYF. The CDR3 DNA reads TGTGCCAGCAAGATAGCGGGAGCATTCTCCTACGAGCAGTACTTC.